The 2 T cell receptor beta chains below were found in one sample sequenced in a study of radiotherapy plus CTLA-4 blockade in lung cancer. This table comes from immunoSEQ multiplex PCR, and its TCRdb copy is limited to in-frame clones, with some not included. The data contain roughly 50,000 clones, roughly 76% of them seen just once; the ten biggest clones take up around 10%. Sequences were derived from peripheral blood, sampled from a patient treated with radiotherapy plus ipilimumab. These receptor sequences come from a human donor with non-small cell lung cancer who had stable disease on radiotherapy plus ipilimumab.

The rearrangement links TRBV10-1 to TRBJ2-7; a weak D match, TRBD1 (5 bases). The germline V gene has CDR1 WNHNN and CDR2 SYGVQD (reference sequence). V was pared by 0 bases and J by 3 bases, with 6 bases between. CDR3 length equals 13 residues. CDR3 nucleotides: TGCGCCAGCAGTGAGTCAGGGGTCTACGAGCAGTACTTC. The encoded protein is CASSESGVYEQYF.

The V call is TRBV11-1, the J call TRBJ2-3; 8 nucleotides agree with TRBD1. Germline trimming cut 5 bases from V and 3 bases from J; bases unmatched to any gene: 7. Germline CDR1 and CDR2: SGHAT and FQDESV (reference sequence). The CDR3 spans 15 residues. The CDR3 protein is CASSHGQGKTDTQYF. The CDR3 DNA is TGTGCCAGCAGCCACGGACAGGGTAAAACAGATACGCAGTATTTT.